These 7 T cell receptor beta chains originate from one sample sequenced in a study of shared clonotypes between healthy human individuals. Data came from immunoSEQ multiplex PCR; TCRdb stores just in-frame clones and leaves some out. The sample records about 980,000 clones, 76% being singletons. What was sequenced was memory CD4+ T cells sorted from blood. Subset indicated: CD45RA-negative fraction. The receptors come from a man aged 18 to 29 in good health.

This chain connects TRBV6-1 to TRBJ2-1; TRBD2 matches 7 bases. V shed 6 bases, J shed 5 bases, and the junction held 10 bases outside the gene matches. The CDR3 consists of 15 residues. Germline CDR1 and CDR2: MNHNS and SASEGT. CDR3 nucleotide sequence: TGTGCCAGCAGGGGGTTAGCGGGCCTCCACAATGAGCAGTTCTTC. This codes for CASRGLAGLHNEQFF.

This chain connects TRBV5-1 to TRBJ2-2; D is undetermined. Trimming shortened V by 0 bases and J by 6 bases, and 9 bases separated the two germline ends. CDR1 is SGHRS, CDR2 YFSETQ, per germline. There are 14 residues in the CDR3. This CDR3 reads CASSLALLAGELFF. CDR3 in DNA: TGCGCCAGCAGCTTGGCCCTGTTGGCCGGGGAGCTGTTTTTT.

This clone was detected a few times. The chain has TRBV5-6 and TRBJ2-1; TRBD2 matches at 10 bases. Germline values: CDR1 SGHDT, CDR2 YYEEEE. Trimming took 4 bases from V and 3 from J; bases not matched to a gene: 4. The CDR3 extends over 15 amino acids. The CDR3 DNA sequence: TGTGCCAGCAGCCTGTGGACTAGCGGCTACAATGAGCAGTTCTTC. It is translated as CASSLWTSGYNEQFF.

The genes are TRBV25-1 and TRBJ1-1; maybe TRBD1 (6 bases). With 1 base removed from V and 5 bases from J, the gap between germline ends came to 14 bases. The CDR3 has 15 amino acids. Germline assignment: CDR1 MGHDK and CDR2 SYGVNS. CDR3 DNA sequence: TGTGCCAGCAGTGAATCAGGGGTCGGGAGGACTGAAGCTTTCTTT. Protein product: CASSESGVGRTEAFF.

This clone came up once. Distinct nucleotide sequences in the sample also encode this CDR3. This CDR3 is CASSLGRGNTEAFF. The CDR3, as DNA: TGTGCCAGCAGCTTAGGAAGGGGGAACACTGAAGCTTTCTTT. V gene TRBV11-3 combines with J gene TRBJ1-1, with D perhaps matching TRBD1 (5 bases). Germline V lookup: CDR1 SGHNT, CDR2 YENEEA. Trimming left V 1 base short and J 1 base short, with 7 bases between. CDR3 size: 14 residues.

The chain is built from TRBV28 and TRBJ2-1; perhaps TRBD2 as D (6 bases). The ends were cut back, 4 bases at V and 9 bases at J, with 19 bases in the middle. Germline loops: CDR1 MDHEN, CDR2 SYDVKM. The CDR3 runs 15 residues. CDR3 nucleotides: TGTGCCAGCAGTTCTCTAGGGCAGGGAGGACGTGAGCAGTTCTTC. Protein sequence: CASSSLGQGGREQFF.

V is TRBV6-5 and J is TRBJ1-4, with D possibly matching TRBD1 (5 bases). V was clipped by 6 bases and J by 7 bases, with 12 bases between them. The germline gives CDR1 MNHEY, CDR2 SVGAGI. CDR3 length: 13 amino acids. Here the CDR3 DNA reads TGTGCCAGCAGGGACCGGGACGGTGAAAAACTGTTTTTT. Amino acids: CASRDRDGEKLFF.